Sequencing of this T cell receptor beta chain was carried out in a study of cytomegalovirus exposure and HLA in healthy donors. In the study overall: Early release data held 75 million to 90 million unique TCRs from HLA-typed donors. Study observations and caveats: An ancestry cluster, one associated with Asian ancestry, reportedly showed fewer N-insertions than the approximately 650-donor mean in a later analysis. V- and J-gene trimming of TCR beta was linked (in a later analysis) to a missense DCLRE1C variant.

PCR was performed using 60 Vbeta and 13 Jbeta primers. Assay used: immunoSEQ multiplex PCR; TCRdb lists only in-frame clones, some missing. The sample lists more than 65,000 clones; more than 60% were seen once. This clone was counted a single time. What it binds is unknown. The sequence was collected from a young man in good health and CMV-seropositive. Specimen: PBMCs.

For the CDR3, the DNA is TGCAGCGTTGGGGTCGCCGGGGCTTTCTTT. This encodes CSVGVAGAFF. V gene TRBV29-1 combines with J gene TRBJ1-1, with D unresolved. CDR1 and CDR2 (germline): SQVTM, ANQGSEA. There are 10 residues in the CDR3. V shed 4 bases and J shed 11 bases, with 11 bases lying between them.